This T cell receptor beta chain was captured in a study of early T cells in non-severe SARS-CoV-2 infection. Across the study: Sequencing of unsorted whole blood was done on bulk RNA, leaving chains unpaired. General study points: The VDJdb matching leaned toward anti-spike CD8 responses and overlooked private and CD4 specificities.

Separate cDNA molecules each had unique molecular identifiers attached to them. TCRdb reprocessed the 5' RACE reads via MiXCR and lists one record per CDR3 protein. Of about 100,000 distinct CDR3 sequences detected, approximately 10% appear once; the ten largest clones hold about 7.6%. This clonotype appeared a few times. Its antigen remains unidentified. This CDR3 spans 12 amino acids. Deletions cut 3 bases from V and 7 bases from J, with 9 bases between. Source material: whole blood. The gene calls are TRBV12-3 or TRBV12-4 and TRBJ2-5; tentatively, D is TRBD2 (5 bases). This receptor was obtained from an adult who was a healthcare worker with PCR-confirmed SARS-CoV-2 infection or an uninfected control (not recorded which). This CDR3 reads CASSLEVGTQYF. The CDR3 DNA reads as TGTGCCAGCAGTTTGGAGGTCGGGACCCAGTACTTC.